A single sample is the source of the 3 T cell receptor beta chains below, sequenced in a study of T cells in women clearing cervical HPV infection. TCRdb keeps only in-frame clones here, not all; method: immunoSEQ multiplex PCR. Recorded for this sample: about 16,000 clones. Input material: blood buffy coat. The receptors were sampled from a woman between 18 and 69 years old with a cervical HPV16 infection that either progressed to CIN3+ or cleared (not recorded which).

As concerns this clone: The sequence runs out 3 residues before the end of the CDR3; the remainder is reconstructed from the germline J gene. The chain employs TRBV5-1 and TRBJ1-3; the D gene is possibly TRBD1 (6 bases). V lost 1 base, J lost 2 bases, and 10 bases lay in between. Germline V lookup: CDR1 SGHRS, CDR2 YFSETQ. The CDR3 has 15 amino acids. The part of the CDR3 DNA that was read is TGCGCCAGCAGCTTGTTGGGGGCGGCTGGAAACACC. Translating gives CASSLLGAAGNT. Given in full, the CDR3 is CASSLLGAAGNTIYF.

Remarks on this clone: The CDR3 is cut off 3 residues early in the read; its end comes from the germline J gene. The chain couples TRBV30 to TRBJ2-3; a weak D match, TRBD2 (5 bases). The CDR3 runs to 12 residues. Per germline, CDR1 GTSNPN and CDR2 SVGIG (reference sequence). Trimming left V 2 bases short and J 4 bases short, with 7 bases between. The CDR3 here is CAWSKLADTQYF. CDR3 DNA (partial): TGTGCCTGGAGTAAACTAGCAGATACG.

A note on this clone: The sequenced fragment ends 3 residues before the CDR3 boundary, so the rest is inferred from the germline J gene. V and J are TRBV29-1 and TRBJ2-1; 10 positions match TRBD1. Germline trimming cut 1 base from V and 7 bases from J; bases unmatched to any gene: 7. The CDR3 runs to 15 residues. Germline CDR1 reads SQVTM; CDR2 reads ANQGSEA. The CDR3 is CSVEARDRGTNEQFF. CDR3 bases read: TGCAGCGTTGAAGCCCGGGACAGGGGAACGAATGAG.